This is a list of T cell receptor beta chains from one sample in a study of blood T cell repertoires in COVID-19. Sequencing used immunoSEQ multiplex PCR; TCRdb keeps in-frame clones, though not all of them. The sample comprises 300,000 to 450,000 clones, more than 80% of which are singletons, and approximately 1% rests with the top ten. Input material: PBMCs or T cells enriched from blood (not recorded which). The receptor set was obtained from a man between 18 and 29 years old who had recovered from COVID-19. Both conserved end residues are trimmed from each CDR3. Each record gives: J gene, V gene, CDR3 protein.

>TRBJ1-5|TRBV4-2
ASSSVDSSNQPQH
>TRBJ1-2|TRBV19
ASQLPPYGYT
>TRBJ1-3|TRBV27
ASAEYTGGNTIY
>TRBJ2-3|TRBV27
ASSFQAIRTDTQY
>TRBJ1-6|TRBV18
ASSPFGAGGDNSPLH
>TRBJ2-6|TRBV18
ASSGASSGANVLT
>TRBJ2-7|TRBV5-1
ASSLQTVPAEQY
>TRBJ2-1|TRBV4-1
ASSPTSGGEF
>TRBJ1-3|TRBV28
ASSPRQGSSGNTIY
>TRBJ1-2|TRBV19
ASSIRQKSHLGYYGYT
>TRBJ1-3|TRBV28
ASSYREPGNTIY
>TRBJ1-5|TRBV6-7
ASSSDYPDRANQPQH
>TRBJ1-5|TRBV6-5
ASNPTDSGNQPQH
>TRBJ1-4|TRBV6-5
ASSRTGADEKLF
>TRBJ2-5|TRBV7-3
ASSSGSQETQY
>TRBJ2-7|TRBV6-2/TRBV6-3
ASSYEQGYSYEQY
>TRBJ2-7|TRBV2
ASSDVRQGYEQY
>TRBJ2-7|TRBV7-9
ASSTRTGSYEQY
>TRBJ2-7|TRBV19
ASSGGARSYEQY
>TRBJ2-7|TRBV19
ASSTSGSSYEQY